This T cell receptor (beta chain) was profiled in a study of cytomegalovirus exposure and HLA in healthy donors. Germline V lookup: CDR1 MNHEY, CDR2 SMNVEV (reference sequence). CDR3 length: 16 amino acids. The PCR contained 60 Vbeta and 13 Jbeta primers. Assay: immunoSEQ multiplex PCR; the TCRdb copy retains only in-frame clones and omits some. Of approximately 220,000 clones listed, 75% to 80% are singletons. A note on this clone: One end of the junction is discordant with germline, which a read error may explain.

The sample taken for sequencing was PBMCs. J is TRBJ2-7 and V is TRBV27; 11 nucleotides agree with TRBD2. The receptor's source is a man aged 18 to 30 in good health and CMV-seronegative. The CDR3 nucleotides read TGTGCCAGCAGTATATCCGGGACTAGCGGCTCCTACGAGCAGTACTTC. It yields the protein CASSISGTSGSYEQYF.